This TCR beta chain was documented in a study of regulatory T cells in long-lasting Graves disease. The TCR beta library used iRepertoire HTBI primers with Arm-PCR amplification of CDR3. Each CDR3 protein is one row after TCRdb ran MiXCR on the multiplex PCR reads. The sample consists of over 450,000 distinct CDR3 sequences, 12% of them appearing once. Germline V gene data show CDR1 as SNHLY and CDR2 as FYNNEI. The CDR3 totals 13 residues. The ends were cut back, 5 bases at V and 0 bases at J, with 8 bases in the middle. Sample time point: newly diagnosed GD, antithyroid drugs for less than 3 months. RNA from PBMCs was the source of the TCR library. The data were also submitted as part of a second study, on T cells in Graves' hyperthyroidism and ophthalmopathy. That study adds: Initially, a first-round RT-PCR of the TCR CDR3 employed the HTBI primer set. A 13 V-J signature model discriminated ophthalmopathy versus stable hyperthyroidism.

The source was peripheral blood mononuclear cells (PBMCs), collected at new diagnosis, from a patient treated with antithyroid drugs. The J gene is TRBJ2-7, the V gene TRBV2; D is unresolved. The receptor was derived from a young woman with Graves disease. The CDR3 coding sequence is TGTGCCAGCAGTCTATACGGCTCCTACGAGCAGTACTTC. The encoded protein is CASSLYGSYEQYF.